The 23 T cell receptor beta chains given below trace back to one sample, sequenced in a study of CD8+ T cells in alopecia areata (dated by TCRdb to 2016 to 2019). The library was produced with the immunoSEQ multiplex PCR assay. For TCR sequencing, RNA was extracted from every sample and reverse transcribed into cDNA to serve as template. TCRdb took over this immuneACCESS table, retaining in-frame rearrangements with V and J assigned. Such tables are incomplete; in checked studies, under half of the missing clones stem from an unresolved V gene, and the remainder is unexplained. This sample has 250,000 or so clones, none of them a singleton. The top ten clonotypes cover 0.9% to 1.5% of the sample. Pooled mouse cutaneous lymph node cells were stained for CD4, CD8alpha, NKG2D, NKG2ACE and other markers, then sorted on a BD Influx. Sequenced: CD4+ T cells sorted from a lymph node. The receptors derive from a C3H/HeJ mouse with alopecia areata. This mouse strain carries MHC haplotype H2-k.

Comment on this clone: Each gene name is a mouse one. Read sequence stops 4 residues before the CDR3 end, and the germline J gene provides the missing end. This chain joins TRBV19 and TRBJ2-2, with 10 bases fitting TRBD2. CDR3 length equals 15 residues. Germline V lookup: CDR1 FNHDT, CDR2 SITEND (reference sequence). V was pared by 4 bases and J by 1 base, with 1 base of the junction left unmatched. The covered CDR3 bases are TGTGCCAGCAGTCTGGGGGGGCTAAACACCGGG. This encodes CASSLGGLNTG. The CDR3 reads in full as CASSLGGLNTGQLYF. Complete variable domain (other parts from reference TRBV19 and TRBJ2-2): GGIITQTPKFLIGQEGQKLTLKCQQNFNHDTMYWYRQDSGKGLRLIYYSITENDLQKGDLSEGYDASREKKSSFSLTVTSAQKNEMAVFLCASSLGGLNTGQLYFGEGSKLTVL.

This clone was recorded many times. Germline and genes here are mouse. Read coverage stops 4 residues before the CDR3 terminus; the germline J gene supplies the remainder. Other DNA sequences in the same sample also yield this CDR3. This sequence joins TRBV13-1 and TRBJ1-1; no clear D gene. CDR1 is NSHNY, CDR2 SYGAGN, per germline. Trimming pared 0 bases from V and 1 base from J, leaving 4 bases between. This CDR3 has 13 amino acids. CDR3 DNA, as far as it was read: TGTGCCAGCAGTGATGACAGAAACACA. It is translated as CASSDDRNT. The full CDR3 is CASSDDRNTEVFF.

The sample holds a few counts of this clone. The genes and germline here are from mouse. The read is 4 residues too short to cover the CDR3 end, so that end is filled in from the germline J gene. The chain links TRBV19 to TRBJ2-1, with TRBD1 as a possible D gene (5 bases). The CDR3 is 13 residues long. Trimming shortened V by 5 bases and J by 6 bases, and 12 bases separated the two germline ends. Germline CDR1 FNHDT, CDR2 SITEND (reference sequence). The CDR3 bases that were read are TGTGCCAGCAGGCGACAGAGGGTTGCT. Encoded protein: CASRRQRVA. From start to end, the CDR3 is CASRRQRVAEQFF.

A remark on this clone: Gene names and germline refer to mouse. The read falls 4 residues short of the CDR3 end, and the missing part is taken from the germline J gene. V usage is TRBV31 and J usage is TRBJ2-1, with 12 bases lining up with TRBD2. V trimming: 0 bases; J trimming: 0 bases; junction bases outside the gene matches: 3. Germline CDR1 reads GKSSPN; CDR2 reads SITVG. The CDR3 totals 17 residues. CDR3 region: CAWSLMGLGGNYAEQFF. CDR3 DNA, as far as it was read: TGTGCCTGGAGTCTGATGGGACTGGGGGGTAACTATGCT.

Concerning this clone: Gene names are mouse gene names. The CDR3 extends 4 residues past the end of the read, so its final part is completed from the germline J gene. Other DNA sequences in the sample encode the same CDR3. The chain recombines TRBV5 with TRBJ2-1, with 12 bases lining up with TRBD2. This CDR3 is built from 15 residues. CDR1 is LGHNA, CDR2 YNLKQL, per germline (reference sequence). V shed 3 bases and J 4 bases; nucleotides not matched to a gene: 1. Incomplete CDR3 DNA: TGTGCCAGCAGCCAGGGGACTGGGGGGTATGCT. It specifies CASSQGTGGYA. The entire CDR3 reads CASSQGTGGYAEQFF.

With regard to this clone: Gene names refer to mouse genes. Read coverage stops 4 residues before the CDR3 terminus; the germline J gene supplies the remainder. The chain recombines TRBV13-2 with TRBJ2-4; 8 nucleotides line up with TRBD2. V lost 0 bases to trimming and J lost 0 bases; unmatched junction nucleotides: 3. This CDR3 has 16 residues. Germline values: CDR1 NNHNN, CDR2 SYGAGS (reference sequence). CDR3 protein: CASGDAGGRSQNTLYF. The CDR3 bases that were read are TGTGCCAGCGGTGATGCTGGGGGGCGCAGTCAAAAC.

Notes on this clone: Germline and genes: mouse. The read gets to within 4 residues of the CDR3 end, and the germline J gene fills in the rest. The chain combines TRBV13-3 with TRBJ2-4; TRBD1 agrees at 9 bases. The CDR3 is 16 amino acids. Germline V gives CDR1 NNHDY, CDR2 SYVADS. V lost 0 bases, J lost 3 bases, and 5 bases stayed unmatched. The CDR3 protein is CASSDAGQGGQNTLYF. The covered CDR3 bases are TGTGCCAGCAGTGATGCGGGACAGGGAGGCCAAAAC.

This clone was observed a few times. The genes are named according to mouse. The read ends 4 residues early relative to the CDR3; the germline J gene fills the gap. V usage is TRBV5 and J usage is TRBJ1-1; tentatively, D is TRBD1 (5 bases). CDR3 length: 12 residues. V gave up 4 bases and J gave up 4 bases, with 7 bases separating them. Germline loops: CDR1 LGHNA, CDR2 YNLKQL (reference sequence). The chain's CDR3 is CASSPGSTEVFF. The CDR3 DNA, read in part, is TGTGCCAGCAGCCCAGGGAGCACA.

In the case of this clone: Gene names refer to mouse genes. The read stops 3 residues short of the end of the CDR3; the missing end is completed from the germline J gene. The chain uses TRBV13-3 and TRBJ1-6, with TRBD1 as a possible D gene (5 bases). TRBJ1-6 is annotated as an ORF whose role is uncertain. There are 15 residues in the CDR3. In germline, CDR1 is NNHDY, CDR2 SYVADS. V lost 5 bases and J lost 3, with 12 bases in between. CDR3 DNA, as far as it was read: TGTGCCAGCAGCCCTGACAGACTCTATAATTCGCCC. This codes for CASSPDRLYNSP. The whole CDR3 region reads CASSPDRLYNSPLYF.

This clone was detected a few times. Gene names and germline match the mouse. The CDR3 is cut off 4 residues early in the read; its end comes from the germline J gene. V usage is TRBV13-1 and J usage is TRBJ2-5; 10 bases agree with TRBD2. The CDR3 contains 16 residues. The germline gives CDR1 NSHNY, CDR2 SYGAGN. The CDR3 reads CASSDAGWGGADTQYF. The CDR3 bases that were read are TGTGCCAGCAGTGATGCAGGCTGGGGGGGCGCCGAC.

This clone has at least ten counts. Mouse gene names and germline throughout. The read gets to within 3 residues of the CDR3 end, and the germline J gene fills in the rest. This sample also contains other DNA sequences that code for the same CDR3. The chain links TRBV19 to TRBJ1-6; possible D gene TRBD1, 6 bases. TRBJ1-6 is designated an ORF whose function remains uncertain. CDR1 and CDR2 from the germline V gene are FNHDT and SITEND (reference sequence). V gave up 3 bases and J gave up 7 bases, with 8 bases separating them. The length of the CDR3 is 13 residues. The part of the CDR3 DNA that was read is TGTGCCAGCAGTAGCCAGGGGAATTCGCCC. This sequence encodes CASSSQGNSP. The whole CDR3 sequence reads CASSSQGNSPLYF.

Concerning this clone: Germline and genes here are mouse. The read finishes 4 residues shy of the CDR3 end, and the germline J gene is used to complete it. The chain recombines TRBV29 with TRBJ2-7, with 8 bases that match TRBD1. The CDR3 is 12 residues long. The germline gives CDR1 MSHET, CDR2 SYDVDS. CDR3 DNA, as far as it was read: TGTGCATGGCAGGGGGCGCTCTAT. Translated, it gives CAWQGALY. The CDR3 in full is CAWQGALYEQYF.

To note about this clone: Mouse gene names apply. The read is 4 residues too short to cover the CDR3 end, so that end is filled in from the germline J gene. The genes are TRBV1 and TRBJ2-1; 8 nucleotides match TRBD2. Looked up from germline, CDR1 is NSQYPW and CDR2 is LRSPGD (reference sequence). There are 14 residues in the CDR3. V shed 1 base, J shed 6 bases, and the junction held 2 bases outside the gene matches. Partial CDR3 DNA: TGCACCTGCAGTGCAGTGGGGGGGGTTGCT. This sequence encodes CTCSAVGGVA. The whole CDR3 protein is CTCSAVGGVAEQFF. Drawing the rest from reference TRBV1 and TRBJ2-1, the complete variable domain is VTLLEQNPRWRLVPRGQAVNLRCILKNSQYPWMSWYQQDLQKQLQWLFTLRSPGDKEVKSLPGADYLATRVTDTELRLQVANMSQGRTLYCTCSAVGGVAEQFFGPGTRLTVL.

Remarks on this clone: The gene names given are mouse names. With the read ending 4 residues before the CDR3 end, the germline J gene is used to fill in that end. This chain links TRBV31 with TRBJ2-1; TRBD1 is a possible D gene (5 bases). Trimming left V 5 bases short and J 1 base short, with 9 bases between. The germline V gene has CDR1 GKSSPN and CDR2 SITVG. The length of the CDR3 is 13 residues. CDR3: CAWGRQNYAEQFF. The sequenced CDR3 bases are TGTGCCTGGGGTAGACAGAACTATGCT.

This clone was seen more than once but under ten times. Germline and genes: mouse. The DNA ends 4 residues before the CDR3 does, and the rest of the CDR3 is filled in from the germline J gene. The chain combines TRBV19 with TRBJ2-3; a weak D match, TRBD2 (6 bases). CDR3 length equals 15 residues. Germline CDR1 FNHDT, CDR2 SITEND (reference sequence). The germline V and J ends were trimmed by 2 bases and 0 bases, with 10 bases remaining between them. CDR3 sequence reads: CASSIFGTSAETLYF. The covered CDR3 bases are TGTGCCAGCAGTATCTTTGGGACTAGTGCAGAA.

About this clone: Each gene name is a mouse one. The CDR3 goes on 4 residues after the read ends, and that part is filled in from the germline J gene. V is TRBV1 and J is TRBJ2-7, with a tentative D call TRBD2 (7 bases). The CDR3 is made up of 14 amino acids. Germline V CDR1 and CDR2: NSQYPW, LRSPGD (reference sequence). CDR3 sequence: CTCSARRGADEQYF. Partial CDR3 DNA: TGCACCTGCAGTGCACGGCGGGGGGCTGAT.

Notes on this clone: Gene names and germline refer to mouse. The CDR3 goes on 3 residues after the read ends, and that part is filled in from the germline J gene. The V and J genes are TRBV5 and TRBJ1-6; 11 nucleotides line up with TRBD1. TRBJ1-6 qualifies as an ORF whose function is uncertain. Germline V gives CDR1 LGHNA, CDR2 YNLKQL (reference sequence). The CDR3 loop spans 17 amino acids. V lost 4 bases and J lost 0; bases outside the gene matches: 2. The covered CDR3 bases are TGTGCCAGCAGCCCCGGACAGGGGGCTTCCTATAATTCGCCC. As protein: CASSPGQGASYNSP. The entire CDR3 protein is CASSPGQGASYNSPLYF.

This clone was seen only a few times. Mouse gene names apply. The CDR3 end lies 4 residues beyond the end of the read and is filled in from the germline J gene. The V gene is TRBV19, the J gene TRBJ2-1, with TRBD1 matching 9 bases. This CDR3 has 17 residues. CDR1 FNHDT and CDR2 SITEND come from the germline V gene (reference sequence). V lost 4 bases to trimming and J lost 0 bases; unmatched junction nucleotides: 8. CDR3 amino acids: CASSPNRGLHNYAEQFF. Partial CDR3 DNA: TGTGCCAGCAGTCCAAACAGGGGGCTTCATAACTATGCT.

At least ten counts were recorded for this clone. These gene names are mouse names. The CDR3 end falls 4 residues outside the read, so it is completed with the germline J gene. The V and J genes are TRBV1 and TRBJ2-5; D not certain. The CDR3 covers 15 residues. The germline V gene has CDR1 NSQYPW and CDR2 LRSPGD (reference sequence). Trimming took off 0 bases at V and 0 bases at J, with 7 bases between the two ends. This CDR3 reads CTCSADLSNQDTQYF. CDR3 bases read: TGCACCTGCAGTGCAGATCTCAGTAACCAAGAC.

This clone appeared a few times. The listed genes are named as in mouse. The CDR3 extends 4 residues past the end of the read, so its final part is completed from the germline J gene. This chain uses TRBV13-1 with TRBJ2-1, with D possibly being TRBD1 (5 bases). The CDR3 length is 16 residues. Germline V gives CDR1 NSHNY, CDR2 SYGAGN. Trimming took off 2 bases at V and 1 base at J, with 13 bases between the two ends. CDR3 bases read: TGTGCCAGCAGTGAGTCACGCAGGGCAAACTATGCT. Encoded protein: CASSESRRANYA. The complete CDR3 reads CASSESRRANYAEQFF.

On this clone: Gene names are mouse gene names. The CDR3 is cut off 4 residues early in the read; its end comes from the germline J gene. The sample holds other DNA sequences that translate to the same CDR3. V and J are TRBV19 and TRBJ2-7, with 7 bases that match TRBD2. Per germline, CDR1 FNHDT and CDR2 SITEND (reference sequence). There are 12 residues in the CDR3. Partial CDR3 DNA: TGTGCCAGCAGTCTGACTGGGTAT. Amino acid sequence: CASSLTGY. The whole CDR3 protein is CASSLTGYEQYF.

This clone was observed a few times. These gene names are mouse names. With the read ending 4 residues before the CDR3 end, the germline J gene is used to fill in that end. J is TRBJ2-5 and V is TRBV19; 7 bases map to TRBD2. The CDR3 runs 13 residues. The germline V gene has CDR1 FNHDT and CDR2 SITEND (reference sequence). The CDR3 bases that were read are TGTGCCAGCAGTACCGGGGGGGAAGAC. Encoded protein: CASSTGGED. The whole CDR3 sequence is CASSTGGEDTQYF.

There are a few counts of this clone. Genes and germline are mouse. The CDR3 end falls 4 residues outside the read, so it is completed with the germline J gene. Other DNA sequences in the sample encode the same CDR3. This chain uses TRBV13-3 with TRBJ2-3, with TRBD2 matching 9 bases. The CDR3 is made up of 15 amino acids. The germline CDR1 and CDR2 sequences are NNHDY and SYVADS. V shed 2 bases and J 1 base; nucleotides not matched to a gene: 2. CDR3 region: CASSERLGGAETLYF. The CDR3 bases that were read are TGTGCCAGCAGTGAAAGACTGGGGGGTGCAGAA.